This TCR beta chain comes out of a study of blood T cell repertoires in COVID-19. Study summary: The study drew acute and convalescent COVID-19 samples from the United States, Italy and Spain.

Using immunoSEQ multiplex PCR, the repertoire was profiled, and TCRdb retains in-frame clones only, with some absent. Here the sample spans tens of thousands of clones, about 90% being singletons. Trimming at V came to 4 bases and at J to 2 bases, leaving 4 bases not matched to a gene. Germline CDR1 and CDR2: MNHEY and SVGAGI. This CDR3 is built from 14 residues. The chain uses TRBV6-5 and TRBJ1-1; 7 positions agree with TRBD1. This receptor was obtained from an elderly man with acute or convalescent COVID-19. The material sequenced was peripheral blood. The CDR3 DNA sequence: TGTGCCAGCAGTTCGGGACAGCTTAACACTGAAGCTTTCTTT. Its protein product is CASSSGQLNTEAFF.